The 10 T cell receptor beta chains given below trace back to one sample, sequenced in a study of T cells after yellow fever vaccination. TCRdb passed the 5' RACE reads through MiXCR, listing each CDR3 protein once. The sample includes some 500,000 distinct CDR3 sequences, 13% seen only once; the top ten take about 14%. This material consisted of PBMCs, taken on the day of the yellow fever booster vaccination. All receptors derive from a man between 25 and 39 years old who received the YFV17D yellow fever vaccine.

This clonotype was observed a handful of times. As DNA, the CDR3 is TGTGCCACCAGTGATTTGCTGGGTGGTGTGGAGACCCAGTACTTC. Translation: CATSDLLGGVETQYF. This sequence joins TRBV24-1 and TRBJ2-5; D uncertain. Germline V gene sequence: CDR1 KGHDR, CDR2 SFDVKD. V was cut by 0 bases and J by 5 bases, with 12 bases left in between. This CDR3 contains 15 residues.

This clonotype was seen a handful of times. The CDR3 loop reads CASSESRGFQETQYF. In DNA form, the CDR3 reads TGTGCCAGCAGTGAATCAAGGGGGTTCCAAGAGACCCAGTACTTC. J is TRBJ2-5 and V is TRBV25-1; the D gene is possibly TRBD1 (6 bases). CDR1 is MGHDK, CDR2 SYGVNS, per germline. The CDR3 contains 15 residues. V was pared by 1 base and J by 1 base, with 10 bases between.

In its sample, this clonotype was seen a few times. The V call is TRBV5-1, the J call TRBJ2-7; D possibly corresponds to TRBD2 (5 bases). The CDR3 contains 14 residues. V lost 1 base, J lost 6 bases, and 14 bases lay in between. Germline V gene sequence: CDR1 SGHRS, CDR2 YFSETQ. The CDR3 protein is CASSLLSGGLEQYF. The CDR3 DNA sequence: TGCGCCAGCAGCTTGTTGAGCGGAGGCCTCGAGCAGTACTTC.

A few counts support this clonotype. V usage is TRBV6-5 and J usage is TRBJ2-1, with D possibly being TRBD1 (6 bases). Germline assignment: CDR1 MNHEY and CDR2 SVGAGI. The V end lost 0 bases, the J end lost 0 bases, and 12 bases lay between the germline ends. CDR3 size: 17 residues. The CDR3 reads CASSYSNLGGSYNEQFF. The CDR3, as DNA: TGTGCCAGCAGTTACTCGAATCTAGGGGGCTCCTACAATGAGCAGTTCTTC.

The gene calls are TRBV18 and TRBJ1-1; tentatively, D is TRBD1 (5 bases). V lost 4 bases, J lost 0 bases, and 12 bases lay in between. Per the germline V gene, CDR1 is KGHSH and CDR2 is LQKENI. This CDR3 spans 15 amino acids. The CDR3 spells CASSRAGQLNTEAFF. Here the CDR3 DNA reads TGTGCCAGCTCACGAGCGGGGCAACTGAACACTGAAGCTTTCTTT. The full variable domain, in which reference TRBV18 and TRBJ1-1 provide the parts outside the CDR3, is NAGVMQNPRHLVRRRGQEARLRCSPMKGHSHVYWYRQLPEEGLKFMVYLQKENIIDESGMPKERFSAEFPKEGPSILRIQQVVRGDSAAYFCASSRAGQLNTEAFFGQGTRLTVV.

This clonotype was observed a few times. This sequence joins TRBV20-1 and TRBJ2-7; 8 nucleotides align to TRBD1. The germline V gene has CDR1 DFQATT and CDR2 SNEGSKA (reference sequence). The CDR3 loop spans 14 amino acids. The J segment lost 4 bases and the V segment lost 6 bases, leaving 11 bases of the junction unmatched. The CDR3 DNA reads TGCAGTGCGAGCCCAGCAGGGGGCCGATACGAGCAGTACTTC. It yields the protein CSASPAGGRYEQYF.

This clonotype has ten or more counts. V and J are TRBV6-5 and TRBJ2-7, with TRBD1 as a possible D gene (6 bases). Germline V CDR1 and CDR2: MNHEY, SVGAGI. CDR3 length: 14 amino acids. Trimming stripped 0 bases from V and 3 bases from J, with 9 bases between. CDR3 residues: CASSYSAGDYEQYF. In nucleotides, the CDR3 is TGTGCCAGCAGTTACTCCGCAGGGGACTACGAGCAGTACTTC.

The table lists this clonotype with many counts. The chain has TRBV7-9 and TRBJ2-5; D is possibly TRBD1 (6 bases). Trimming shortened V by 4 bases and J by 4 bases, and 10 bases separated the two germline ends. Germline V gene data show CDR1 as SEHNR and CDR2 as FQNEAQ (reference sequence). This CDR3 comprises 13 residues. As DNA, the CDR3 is TGTGCCAGCAGCTCCACAGGGCTAGAGACCCAGTACTTC. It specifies CASSSTGLETQYF.

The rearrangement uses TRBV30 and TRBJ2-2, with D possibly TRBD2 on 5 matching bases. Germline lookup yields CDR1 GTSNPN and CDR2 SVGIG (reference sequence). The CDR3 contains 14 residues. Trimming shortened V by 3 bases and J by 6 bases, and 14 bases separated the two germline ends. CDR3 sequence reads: CAWSPPGYPGELFF. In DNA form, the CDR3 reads TGTGCCTGGAGCCCCCCGGGATATCCCGGGGAGCTGTTTTTT.

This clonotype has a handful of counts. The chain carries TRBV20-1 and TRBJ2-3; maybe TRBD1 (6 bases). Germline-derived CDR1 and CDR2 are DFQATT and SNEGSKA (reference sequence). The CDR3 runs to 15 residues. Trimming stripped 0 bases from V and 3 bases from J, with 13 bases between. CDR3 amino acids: CSARDEAGDTDTQYF. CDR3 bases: TGCAGTGCTAGAGATGAGGCAGGGGATACAGATACGCAGTATTTT.